This T cell receptor beta chain appears in the sequencing data of a study of T cell responses to AZD1222 COVID-19 vaccine. Study-level results: Recipients of two AZD1222 doses showed rising Spike-specific TCR breadth and depth. AZD1222 recipients seropositive at baseline numbered only six or seven. Researchers took repertoire samples only after the peak T cell response had come. Most donors were white British and more were female, and clonal diversity was possibly underestimated.

Trimming cost V 4 bases and J 7 bases; bases outside gene matches: 7. CDR1 SGHTA and CDR2 FQGNSA come from the germline V gene. This CDR3 has 14 amino acids. As for this clone: The antigen is unknown.

Generated by immunoSEQ multiplex PCR, the TCRdb table keeps only in-frame clones and is missing some. The repertoire holds about 170,000 clones, roughly nine tenths seen once, with about 6.9% in the top ten. This sequence originates from an adult in good health. J is TRBJ1-2 and V is TRBV7-2; 9 positions match TRBD1. Sequences were derived from peripheral blood, sampled on day 0 of AZD1222 vaccination. The CDR3 loop is CASSSGTGSTGYTF. The CDR3 DNA reads as TGTGCCAGCAGCTCCGGGACAGGGTCGACTGGCTACACCTTC.